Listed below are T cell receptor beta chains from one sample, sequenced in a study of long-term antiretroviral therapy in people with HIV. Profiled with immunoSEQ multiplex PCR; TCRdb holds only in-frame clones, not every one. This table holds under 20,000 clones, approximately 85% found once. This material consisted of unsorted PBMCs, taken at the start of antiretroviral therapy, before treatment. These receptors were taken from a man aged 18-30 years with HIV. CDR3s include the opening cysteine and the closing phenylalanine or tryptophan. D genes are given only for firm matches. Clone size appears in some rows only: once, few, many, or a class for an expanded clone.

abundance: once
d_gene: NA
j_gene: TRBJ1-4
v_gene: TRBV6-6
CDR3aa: CASSYGGRFVEKLFF
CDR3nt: TGTGCCAGCAGTTACGGGGGGCGGTTTGTTGAAAAACTGTTTTTT

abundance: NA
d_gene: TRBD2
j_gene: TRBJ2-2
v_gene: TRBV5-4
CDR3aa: CASSRTSGTTGELFF
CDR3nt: TGTGCCAGCAGCAGGACTAGCGGGACTACCGGGGAGCTGTTTTTT

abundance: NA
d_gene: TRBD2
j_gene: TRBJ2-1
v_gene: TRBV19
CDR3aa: CASSIGLAGGQFF
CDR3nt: TGTGCCAGTAGTATCGGACTAGCGGGAGGGCAGTTCTTC

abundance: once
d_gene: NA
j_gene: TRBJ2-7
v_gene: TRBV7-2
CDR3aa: CASSLDVSFEQYF
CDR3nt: TGTGCCAGCAGCTTAGACGTTTCTTTCGAGCAGTACTTC

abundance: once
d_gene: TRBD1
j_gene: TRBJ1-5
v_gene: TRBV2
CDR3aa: CASSDSPTGADSNQPQHF
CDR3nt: TGTGCCAGCAGTGATTCCCCAACAGGGGCCGACAGCAATCAGCCCCAGCATTTT

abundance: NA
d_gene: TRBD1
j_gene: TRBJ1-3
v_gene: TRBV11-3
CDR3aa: CASSFKQGEKVGRNTIYF
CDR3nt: TGTGCCAGCAGCTTCAAGCAGGGGGAAAAGGTCGGCCGAAACACCATATATTTT

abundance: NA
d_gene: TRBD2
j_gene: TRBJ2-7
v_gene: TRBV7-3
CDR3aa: CASSLLRRGAYEQYF
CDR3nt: TGTGCCAGCAGCTTACTACGGCGGGGGGCCTACGAGCAGTACTTC

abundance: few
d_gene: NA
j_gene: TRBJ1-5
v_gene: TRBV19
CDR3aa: CASSIWGIGNQPQHF
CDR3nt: TGTGCCAGTAGTATCTGGGGGATCGGCAATCAGCCCCAGCATTTT

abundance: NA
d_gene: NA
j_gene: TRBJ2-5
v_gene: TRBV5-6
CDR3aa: CASSLNRDARETQYF
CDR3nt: TGTGCCAGCAGCCTTAACAGGGACGCTCGAGAGACCCAGTACTTC

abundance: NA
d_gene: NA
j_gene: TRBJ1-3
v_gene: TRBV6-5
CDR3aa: CASLDSSGNTIYF
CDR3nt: TGTGCCAGCTTAGACTCCTCTGGAAACACCATATATTTT

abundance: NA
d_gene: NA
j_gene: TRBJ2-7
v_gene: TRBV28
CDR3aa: CASSPRDGTYEQYF
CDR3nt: TGTGCCAGCAGTCCCCGGGACGGTACCTACGAGCAGTACTTC

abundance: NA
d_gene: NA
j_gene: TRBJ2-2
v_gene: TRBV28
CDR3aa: CASSRSVGGTGELFF
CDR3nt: TGTGCCAGCAGCCGGTCGGTGGGTGGGACCGGGGAGCTGTTTTTT

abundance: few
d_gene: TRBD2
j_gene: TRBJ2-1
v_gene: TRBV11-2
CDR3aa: CASSSGLAGVDEQFF
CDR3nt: TGTGCCAGCAGCTCGGGACTAGCGGGAGTGGATGAGCAGTTCTTC

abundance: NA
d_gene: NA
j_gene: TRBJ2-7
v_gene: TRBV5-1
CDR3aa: CASSLAGDVQYF
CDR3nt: TGCGCCAGCAGCTTGGCAGGGGATGTGCAGTACTTC

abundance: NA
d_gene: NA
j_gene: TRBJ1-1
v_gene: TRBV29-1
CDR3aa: CSVTVMNTEAFF
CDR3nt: TGCAGCGTCACAGTCATGAACACTGAAGCTTTCTTT

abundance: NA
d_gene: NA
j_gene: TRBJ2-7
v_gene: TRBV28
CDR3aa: CASSWQQSSYEQYF
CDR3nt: TGTGCCAGCAGTTGGCAGCAGAGCTCCTACGAGCAGTACTTC

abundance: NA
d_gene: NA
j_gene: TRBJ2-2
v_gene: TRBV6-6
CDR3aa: CASSYVWTATGELFF
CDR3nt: TGTGCCAGCAGTTACGTTTGGACAGCCACCGGGGAGCTGTTTTTT

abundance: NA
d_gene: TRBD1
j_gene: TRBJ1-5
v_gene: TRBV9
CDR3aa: CASSPETGLKNSNQPQHF
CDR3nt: TGTGCCAGCAGCCCAGAGACAGGGTTAAAGAATAGCAATCAGCCCCAGCATTTT

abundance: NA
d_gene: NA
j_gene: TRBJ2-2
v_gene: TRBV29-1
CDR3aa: CSVGVIDTGELFF
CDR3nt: TGCAGCGTTGGGGTTATCGACACCGGGGAGCTGTTTTTT

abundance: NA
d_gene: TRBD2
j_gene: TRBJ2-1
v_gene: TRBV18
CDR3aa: CASSPPISGRQFYNEQFF
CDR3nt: TGTGCCAGCTCACCACCGATTAGCGGGAGGCAATTTTACAATGAGCAGTTCTTC

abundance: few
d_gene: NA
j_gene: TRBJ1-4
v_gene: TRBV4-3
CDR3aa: CASTSGLRIGDRLFF
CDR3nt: TGCGCCAGCACTTCGGGACTGAGGATTGGGGATAGACTGTTTTTT

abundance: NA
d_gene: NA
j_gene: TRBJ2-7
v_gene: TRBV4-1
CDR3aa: CASSPVGEFDEQYF
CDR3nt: TGCGCCAGCAGCCCAGTGGGGGAGTTCGACGAGCAGTACTTC

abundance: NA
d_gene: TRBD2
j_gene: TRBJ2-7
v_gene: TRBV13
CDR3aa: CASSLAGEAYEQYF
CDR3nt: TGTGCCAGCAGCTTGGCGGGAGAAGCCTACGAGCAGTACTTC